The 28 T cell receptor beta chains presented below share a single source sample, sequenced in a study of T-cell memory formation after mild COVID-19. TCRdb independently ran MiXCR on the 5' RACE reads; one entry per CDR3 protein. The sample has approximately 410,000 distinct CDR3 sequences, more than 20% seen once; the top ten hold approximately 14%. Specimen: PBMCs or a T cell subset sorted from them (not recorded which). These receptor sequences come from an adult woman who had mild COVID-19 (a few samples of this study predate the infection). Cell type and time point are not known.

V gene TRBV7-2 combines with J gene TRBJ1-2, with TRBD1 matching over 9 bases. This CDR3 has 14 residues. The J segment lost 7 bases and the V segment lost 5 bases, leaving 8 bases of the junction unmatched. The germline CDR1 and CDR2 sequences are SGHTA and FQGNSA. DNA for the CDR3: TGTGCCAGCAGCCTCCAGCGGGACAGGGTTGGCTACACCTTC. Its translation is CASSLQRDRVGYTF.

This clonotype was recorded a few times. The rearrangement links TRBV24-1 to TRBJ2-1; 8 bases line up with TRBD1. CDR3 size: 17 residues. After removal of 3 bases from V and 0 bases from J, the junction contained 6 bases not matched to a gene. Germline V lookup: CDR1 KGHDR, CDR2 SFDVKD. The DNA for the CDR3 is TGTGCCACCAGTGATATCCCACAGGGGGTCTCCTACAATGAGCAGTTCTTC. The encoded protein is CATSDIPQGVSYNEQFF.

This clonotype was counted between two and nine times. V and J are TRBV5-1 and TRBJ1-1, with 11 nucleotides matching TRBD1. With 7 bases clipped from V and 0 bases from J, the junction kept 5 bases outside the gene matches. The CDR3 contains 15 residues. Per the germline V gene, CDR1 is SGHRS and CDR2 is YFSETQ. CDR3: CASRDRGIVNTEAFF. CDR3 bases: TGCGCCAGCCGGGACAGGGGGATCGTGAACACTGAAGCTTTCTTT.

This clonotype appeared a few times. The V gene is TRBV6-5, the J gene TRBJ2-6; no definite D call. CDR3 length equals 15 residues. Germline V CDR1 and CDR2: MNHEY, SVGAGI. The V and J ends lost 5 bases and 2 bases respectively, with 10 bases between them. Written as DNA, the CDR3 is TGTGCCAGCAGTGCACCTTCCGCTGGGGCCAACGTCCTGACTTTC. As protein: CASSAPSAGANVLTF.

This clonotype was found a few times. CDR3 amino acids: CASSQDPADSYEQYF. The CDR3 coding sequence is TGCGCCAGCAGCCAAGATCCGGCGGACTCCTACGAGCAGTACTTC. The chain couples TRBV4-3 to TRBJ2-7; the D is unclear. V was trimmed by 0 bases and J by 0 bases, leaving 9 bases between them. Germline V CDR1 and CDR2: LGHNA, YSLEER. The CDR3 extends over 15 amino acids.

V usage is TRBV7-2 and J usage is TRBJ1-2; tentative D call: TRBD1 (5 bases). V lost 2 bases to trimming and J lost 2 bases, with 9 bases between them. This CDR3 contains 14 residues. Germline assignment: CDR1 SGHTA and CDR2 FQGNSA. CDR3 sequence (DNA): TGTGCCAGCAGCTTACGTCGGGGCAACTATGGCTACACCTTC. Translating gives CASSLRRGNYGYTF.

In its sample, this clonotype was seen a few times. The chain is built from TRBV12-3 or TRBV12-4 and TRBJ2-2, with TRBD2 as a possible D gene (7 bases). V was pared by 3 bases and J by 8 bases, with 19 bases between. There are 16 residues in the CDR3. The CDR3 coding sequence is TGTGCCAGCAGTTTCCAGGGGACTACTCGGTCGGGGGAGCTGTTTTTT. Amino acid sequence: CASSFQGTTRSGELFF.

The J gene is TRBJ2-5, the V gene TRBV4-2; D not certain. Trimming stripped 0 bases from V and 2 bases from J, with 4 bases between. This CDR3 region has 13 residues. Looked up from germline, CDR1 is LGHNA and CDR2 is YNFKEQ. The CDR3 region is CASSQDRQETQYF. The CDR3 DNA is TGTGCCAGCAGCCAAGATAGGCAAGAGACCCAGTACTTC.

The gene calls are TRBV9 and TRBJ2-2; the D gene is possibly TRBD2 (7 bases). The CDR3 totals 13 residues. Germline values: CDR1 SGDLS, CDR2 YYNGEE. V shed 7 bases and J shed 7 bases, with 14 bases lying between them. The CDR3 sequence is CASRGAGVGELFF. CDR3 in DNA: TGTGCCAGCCGGGGGGCAGGGGTCGGGGAGCTGTTTTTT.

The V and J genes are TRBV20-1 and TRBJ1-5; maybe TRBD1 (5 bases). The CDR3 is 15 residues long. V dropped 2 bases and J dropped 5 bases, with 16 bases sitting between them. Germline V CDR1 and CDR2: DFQATT, SNEGSKA (reference sequence). The CDR3 is CSARSQGGLDQPQHF. Here the CDR3 DNA reads TGCAGTGCTAGAAGCCAGGGTGGATTGGATCAGCCCCAGCATTTT.

This rearrangement joins TRBV12-3 or TRBV12-4 to TRBJ2-7; a weak D match, TRBD2 (5 bases). V was pared by 2 bases and J by 6 bases, with 14 bases between. The CDR3 is 14 amino acids. CDR3 sequence: CASSLRITRGEQYF. The CDR3, as DNA: TGTGCCAGCAGTTTACGGATAACCCGGGGCGAGCAGTACTTC.

The CDR3 here is CATRDPGQEAFF. Written as DNA, the CDR3 is TGTGCCACCAGAGACCCGGGACAAGAAGCTTTCTTT. V and J are TRBV24-1 and TRBJ1-1, with D tentatively TRBD1 (6 bases). CDR3 length equals 12 residues. Trimming cost V 7 bases and J 8 bases, with 13 bases left between them. Germline V gene sequence: CDR1 KGHDR, CDR2 SFDVKD.

This clonotype has a handful of counts. The chain couples TRBV11-2 to TRBJ2-7; tentatively, D is TRBD1 or TRBD2 (6 bases each). This CDR3 has 15 residues. The germline V gene encodes CDR1 SGHAT and CDR2 FQNNGV. Trimming removed 2 bases at V and 0 bases at J, with 11 bases between. CDR3 DNA sequence: TGTGCCAGCAGCTTAACCAGGGGACTCTCCTACGAGCAGTACTTC. Residues: CASSLTRGLSYEQYF.

V and J are TRBV5-5 and TRBJ2-1; tentatively, D is TRBD1 (5 bases). V was clipped by 3 bases and J by 0 bases, with 13 bases between them. Per the germline V gene, CDR1 is SGHKS and CDR2 is YYEKEE (reference sequence). The CDR3 is 16 residues long. The CDR3 DNA sequence: TGTGCCAGCAGCTCCGTGAGACAGAGCTCCTACAATGAGCAGTTCTTC. Translating gives CASSSVRQSSYNEQFF.

J is TRBJ2-7 and V is TRBV27, with a tentative D call TRBD2 (5 bases). CDR3 size: 17 residues. Germline V gene lookup returns CDR1 MNHEY and CDR2 SMNVEV (reference sequence). Trimming left V 5 bases short and J 5 bases short, with 25 bases between. The DNA of the CDR3 is TGTGCCAGCAGTCAGAGCCCCGTGGGCGGGCCTTCCAACGAGCAGTACTTC. This codes for CASSQSPVGGPSNEQYF.

This rearrangement joins TRBV29-1 to TRBJ1-1; D call uncertain. This CDR3 region has 13 residues. CDR1 and CDR2 (germline): SQVTM, ANQGSEA. V was pared by 4 bases and J by 0 bases, with 9 bases between. CDR3 amino acids: CSVAKGMNTEAFF. In DNA, the CDR3 is TGCAGCGTTGCCAAGGGCATGAACACTGAAGCTTTCTTT.

The V gene is TRBV6-1, the J gene TRBJ2-5, with 9 bases fitting TRBD1. The trim removed 8 bases at V and 9 bases at J, leaving 16 bases unmatched. CDR3 length: 15 amino acids. Germline CDR1 MNHNS, CDR2 SASEGT. For the CDR3, the DNA is TGTGCCAGCTTCAAGGACAGGGGACGGCTCGGATCCCAGTACTTC. It is translated as CASFKDRGRLGSQYF.

The rearrangement links TRBV6-2 or TRBV6-3 to TRBJ2-1, with TRBD1 as a possible D gene (6 bases). Per germline, CDR1 MNHEY and CDR2 SVGEGT. This CDR3 contains 16 residues. V was pared by 6 bases and J by 2 bases, with 17 bases between. CDR3 region: CASSQGTEGPYNEQFF. The CDR3, as DNA: TGTGCCAGCAGCCAGGGGACGGAAGGGCCCTACAATGAGCAGTTCTTC.

This clonotype has just a few counts. The CDR3 loop reads CASSSQMISTNEKLFF. The CDR3 coding sequence is TGTGCCAGCAGTTCACAGATGATTTCAACTAATGAAAAACTGTTTTTT. The chain is built from TRBV27 and TRBJ1-4; D not certain. The CDR3 is 16 amino acids. Germline V gene lookup returns CDR1 MNHEY and CDR2 SMNVEV (reference sequence). V lost 4 bases and J 0 bases, leaving 12 bases between the germline ends.

The chain combines TRBV7-2 with TRBJ1-6, with 7 nucleotides matching TRBD1. With 5 bases clipped from V and 9 bases from J, the junction kept 7 bases outside the gene matches. The CDR3 contains 14 residues. The V gene's germline CDR1 is SGHTA and CDR2 FQGNSA. CDR3 residues: CASSLGQFLSPLHF. CDR3 bases: TGTGCCAGCAGCCTGGGACAGTTCCTTTCACCCCTCCACTTT.

This chain uses TRBV18 with TRBJ1-6; tentative D call: TRBD1 (5 bases). The CDR3 contains 14 residues. Germline-derived CDR1 and CDR2 are KGHSH and LQKENI. V gave up 4 bases and J gave up 8 bases, with 12 bases separating them. This CDR3 reads CASSRGPVDSPLHF. CDR3 bases: TGTGCCAGCTCACGGGGCCCGGTGGATTCACCCCTCCACTTT.

This clonotype has just a few counts. The CDR3 nucleotides are TGTGCCAGCAATGATGGGGCCTCTAGCACAGATACGCAGTATTTT. Encoded protein: CASNDGASSTDTQYF. The rearrangement links TRBV6-6 to TRBJ2-3; a weak D match, TRBD1 (5 bases). The V and J ends lost 7 bases and 0 bases respectively, with 14 bases between them. Germline V gene lookup returns CDR1 MNHNY and CDR2 SVGAGI (reference sequence). The CDR3 runs to 15 residues.

In its sample, this clonotype was seen a few times. The chain carries TRBV13 and TRBJ2-1; the D gene is possibly TRBD1 (6 bases). Trimming removed 2 bases from V and 7 bases from J, with 9 bases in between. This CDR3 is built from 13 residues. CDR1 is PRHDT and CDR2 is FYEKMQ in the germline V gene (reference sequence). The CDR3 bases are TGTGCCAGCAGCTTAAACAGGGAGAATGAGCAGTTCTTC. Its protein product is CASSLNRENEQFF.

This chain links TRBV7-9 with TRBJ2-3, with no clear D. Trimming left V 4 bases short and J 1 base short, with 12 bases between. Per the germline V gene, CDR1 is SEHNR and CDR2 is FQNEAQ (reference sequence). The CDR3 is made up of 15 amino acids. In DNA form, the CDR3 reads TGTGCCAGCAGCTCCGGAGCACCGGGCACAGATACGCAGTATTTT. As protein: CASSSGAPGTDTQYF. The full variable domain, in which reference TRBV7-9 and TRBJ2-3 provide the parts outside the CDR3, is DTGVSQNPRHKITKRGQNVTFRCDPISEHNRLYWYRQTLGQGPEFLTYFQNEAQLEKSRLLSDRFSAERPKGSFSTLEIQRTEQGDSAMYLCASSSGAPGTDTQYFGPGTRLTVL.

This clonotype appeared many times. The V call is TRBV20-1, the J call TRBJ2-2; 10 positions agree with TRBD1. This CDR3 has 15 residues. Germline V gene sequence: CDR1 DFQATT, CDR2 SNEGSKA (reference sequence). Trimming cost V 4 bases and J 6 bases; bases outside gene matches: 8. CDR3 loop: CSAKGQGIRAGELFF. The CDR3 DNA is TGCAGTGCTAAGGGACAGGGGATAAGGGCCGGGGAGCTGTTTTTT.

The rearrangement links TRBV12-5 to TRBJ2-7; D tentatively fits TRBD1 or TRBD2 (5 bases each). Germline CDR1 and CDR2: LGHNT and FRNRAP. Trimming left V 0 bases short and J 0 bases short, with 12 bases between. The CDR3 is 16 residues long. The CDR3 DNA reads as TGTGCTAGTGGTTTGGTCACAGGAGGTTACTCCTACGAGCAGTACTTC. It is translated as CASGLVTGGYSYEQYF.

This clonotype was seen a handful of times. J is TRBJ2-7 and V is TRBV6-5, with D perhaps matching TRBD1 (6 bases). The CDR3 totals 13 residues. CDR1 and CDR2 (germline): MNHEY, SVGAGI. Trimming took 5 bases from V and 6 from J, leaving 14 bases between them. CDR3: CASSPGHSTEQYF. The CDR3 DNA is TGTGCCAGCAGTCCGGGACATAGTACCGAGCAGTACTTC.

DNA of the CDR3: TGTGCCAGCAGTTACCCGTATAGCGGGGGAAAAGAGACCCAGTACTTC. It is translated as CASSYPYSGGKETQYF. The V call is TRBV6-6, the J call TRBJ2-5, with 9 bases fitting TRBD2. The CDR3 has 16 amino acids. Per germline, CDR1 MNHNY and CDR2 SVGAGI (reference sequence). J lost 3 bases, V lost 2 bases, and 7 bases had no gene match.